This TCR beta chain stems from a study of CD8 T cells in Susac syndrome. V lost 4 bases and J lost 2; bases outside the gene matches: 5. The CDR3 loop spans 16 amino acids. Per the germline V gene, CDR1 is LGHNA and CDR2 is YSLEER. An amount of RNA that ranged from roughly 0.5 to 1 ug was reverse transcribed with random hexamers. One entry per CDR3 protein results from TCRdb running MiXCR on the immunoSEQ multiplex PCR reads. The sample includes about 69,000 distinct CDR3 sequences, over 75% of them seen just once. This chain links TRBV4-3 with TRBJ2-1; 10 bases align to TRBD2. Sequenced sample: CD8+ T cells from PBMCs. The receptor was isolated from a human donor with multiple sclerosis. CDR3 region: CASSPSGSSTYNEQFF. As DNA, the CDR3 is TGCGCCAGCAGCCCTAGCGGGAGTAGCACCTACAATGAGCAGTTCTTC.